The sequence of this T cell receptor (beta chain) was determined in a study of cytomegalovirus exposure and HLA in healthy donors. The primer mix had 60 Vbeta and 13 Jbeta primers. The method was immunoSEQ multiplex PCR; TCRdb's version includes in-frame clones alone and lacks a portion of them. Among some 130,000 clones listed, roughly 77% were seen once. CDR1 and CDR2 (germline): SGHRS, YFSETQ. This CDR3 is built from 15 residues. V lost 3 bases to trimming and J lost 3 bases; unmatched junction nucleotides: 3. The clonotype comes from a man aged 25-45 years in good health. The sequencing input was PBMCs. The chain has TRBV5-1 and TRBJ2-7, with 13 bases that match TRBD2. DNA of the CDR3: TGCGCCAGCAGCTCTGGGACTAGCGGGATCTACGAGCAGTACTTC. It translates to CASSSGTSGIYEQYF.